The T cell receptor beta chain under discussion was sequenced for a study of early T cells in non-severe SARS-CoV-2 infection. V lost 6 bases to trimming and J lost 5 bases; unmatched junction nucleotides: 12. Germline V gives CDR1 MNHNY, CDR2 SVGAGI (reference sequence). There are 16 residues in the CDR3. TCRdb re-called the 5' RACE reads with MiXCR, one entry per CDR3 protein. The sample holds tens of thousands of distinct CDR3 sequences, 13% seen once. There are many counts of this clonotype. The J gene is TRBJ2-1, the V gene TRBV6-6; 8 bases fit TRBD2. This sequence originates from an adult who was a healthcare worker with PCR-confirmed SARS-CoV-2 infection or an uninfected control (not recorded which). The specimen sequenced was whole blood. Here the CDR3 DNA reads TGTGCCAGCAGCGAACGTGGGACTAGGATAGACAATGAGCAGTTCTTC. It encodes CASSERGTRIDNEQFF.